Listed here are 25 T cell receptor beta chains from one sample, sequenced in a study of cytomegalovirus exposure and HLA in healthy donors. In the PCR, 60 Vbeta and 13 Jbeta primers were used. Clones were read by immunoSEQ multiplex PCR, and TCRdb kept only the in-frame ones, dropping some. Of some 83,000 clones listed, roughly 75% are singletons. The sample taken for sequencing was PBMCs. Receptor source: a man aged 60 to 69 in good health and CMV-seronegative.

This clone was seen a single time. The V call is TRBV29-1, the J call TRBJ2-1, with 7 positions matching TRBD2. This CDR3 has 14 residues. Per the germline V gene, CDR1 is SQVTM and CDR2 is ANQGSEA. The CDR3 reads CSDKVGGGNNEQFF. DNA of the CDR3: TGCAGTGATAAGGTTGGGGGGGGTAATAATGAGCAGTTCTTC.

This sequence joins TRBV4-1 and TRBJ1-2; no clear D. Germline V gives CDR1 MGHRA, CDR2 YSYEKL. V was cut by 0 bases and J by 4 bases, with 15 bases left in between. The CDR3 is made up of 16 amino acids. The CDR3 DNA reads TGCGCCAGCAGCCAAGATCGGACTTTGGCGCTCTATGGCTACACCTTC. It codes for CASSQDRTLALYGYTF.

Only one count was recorded for this clone. The chain uses TRBV13 and TRBJ2-1; maybe TRBD2 (6 bases). Germline CDR1 is PRHDT and CDR2 is FYEKMQ (reference sequence). V lost 2 bases and J lost 6, with 14 bases in between. This CDR3 spans 15 amino acids. The CDR3: CASSLRTPGGNEQFF. In nucleotides, the CDR3 is TGTGCCAGCAGCTTAAGGACCCCCGGGGGCAATGAGCAGTTCTTC.

This chain links TRBV5-1 with TRBJ2-7; D call uncertain. The V gene's germline CDR1 is SGHRS and CDR2 YFSETQ. The CDR3 is made up of 14 amino acids. The ends were cut back, 0 bases at V and 6 bases at J, with 13 bases in the middle. This CDR3 is CASSLEVRSGEQYF. The CDR3 DNA reads TGCGCCAGCAGCTTGGAGGTAAGATCGGGCGAGCAGTACTTC.

V and J are TRBV6-5 and TRBJ2-7; 12 nucleotides align to TRBD1. The V gene's germline CDR1 is MNHEY and CDR2 SVGAGI. The CDR3 extends over 15 amino acids. Trimming cost V 0 bases and J 5 bases; bases outside gene matches: 2. DNA for the CDR3: TGTGCCAGCAGTTACTCGGGACAGGGGGCCGACGAGCAGTACTTC. Translated, it gives CASSYSGQGADEQYF.

This rearrangement joins TRBV6-5 to TRBJ1-2; the D gene is possibly TRBD1 (6 bases). The V gene lost 2 bases and the J gene lost 8 bases, with 18 bases spanning the gap. The CDR3 loop spans 15 amino acids. Per the germline V gene, CDR1 is MNHEY and CDR2 is SVGAGI. The CDR3 coding sequence is TGTGCCAGCAGTTACACCGAAACAGGGAGAAACGGCTACACCTTC. This sequence encodes CASSYTETGRNGYTF.

This clone was recorded at least ten times. The genes are TRBV7-9 and TRBJ1-1, with D unclear. CDR3 size: 15 residues. Per germline, CDR1 SEHNR and CDR2 FQNEAQ (reference sequence). Trimming took 5 bases from V and 1 from J, leaving 14 bases between them. As DNA, the CDR3 is TGTGCCAGCAGCCCGCCGGAGGGAGGGAACACTGAAGCTTTCTTT. Translated, it gives CASSPPEGGNTEAFF.

This rearrangement joins TRBV6-4 to TRBJ1-2, with 10 bases fitting TRBD1. The CDR3 sequence is 14 residues long. V was clipped by 5 bases and J by 8 bases; unmatched bases: 8. Germline CDR1 reads MRHNA; CDR2 reads SNTAGT. CDR3: CASSPSGTGEGYTF. The CDR3 region has the DNA TGTGCCAGCAGTCCATCCGGGACAGGGGAAGGCTACACCTTC.

This clone turned up a few times. The gene calls are TRBV6-6 and TRBJ2-7; 10 bases match TRBD1. Germline V gene sequence: CDR1 MNHNY, CDR2 SVGAGI (reference sequence). V was clipped by 4 bases and J by 5 bases; unmatched bases: 11. This CDR3 has 16 residues. Here the CDR3 DNA reads TGTGCCAGCAGTTCGAAGGACAGGGGGGCCGGCAACGAGCAGTACTTC. Its protein is CASSSKDRGAGNEQYF.

The V call is TRBV4-1, the J call TRBJ2-7, with 7 nucleotides matching TRBD1. The J segment lost 6 bases and the V segment lost 0 bases, leaving 14 bases of the junction unmatched. CDR3 length equals 17 residues. The germline gives CDR1 MGHRA, CDR2 YSYEKL. CDR3 sequence: CASSQDALRQGKGEQYF. The DNA of the CDR3 is TGCGCCAGCAGCCAAGACGCCTTGAGACAGGGTAAGGGCGAGCAGTACTTC.

The V call is TRBV11-3, the J call TRBJ1-1, with D perhaps TRBD1 (6 bases). The germline V and J ends were trimmed by 2 bases and 5 bases, with 12 bases remaining between them. The CDR3 runs 14 residues. Germline V gene lookup returns CDR1 SGHNT and CDR2 YENEEA. CDR3: CASSLTGTMTEAFF. CDR3 DNA sequence: TGTGCCAGCAGCTTAACCGGGACAATGACTGAAGCTTTCTTT. Full variable domain (remainder filled in from reference TRBV11-3 and TRBJ1-1): EAGVVQSPRYKIIEKKQPVAFWCNPISGHNTLYWYLQNLGQGPELLIRYENEEAVDDSQLPKDRFSAERLKGVDSTLKIQPAELGDSAVYLCASSLTGTMTEAFFGQGTRLTVV.

In this sample, this clone turned up once. V gene TRBV7-2 combines with J gene TRBJ2-7; D perhaps matches TRBD1 (5 bases). There are 13 residues in the CDR3. CDR1 is SGHTA, CDR2 FQGNSA, per germline. The V end lost 4 bases, the J end lost 4 bases, and 11 bases lay between the germline ends. CDR3 DNA sequence: TGTGCCAGCAGCTCGACAGTAACTTACGAGCAGTACTTC. This translates into CASSSTVTYEQYF.

The chain has TRBV5-6 and TRBJ2-1, with 9 bases lining up with TRBD2. Germline V gene data show CDR1 as SGHDT and CDR2 as YYEEEE. The CDR3 is 15 residues long. J lost 4 bases, V lost 4 bases, and 6 bases had no gene match. The CDR3 loop is CASSDSSGAYNEQFF. CDR3 DNA sequence: TGTGCCAGCAGCGACTCTAGCGGGGCGTACAATGAGCAGTTCTTC.

This rearrangement joins TRBV5-1 to TRBJ2-1; D perhaps matches TRBD1 (6 bases). The germline gives CDR1 SGHRS, CDR2 YFSETQ. This CDR3 is 15 amino acids long. V was pared by 2 bases and J by 0 bases, with 9 bases between. The CDR3 is CASSFDRSSYNEQFF. CDR3 nucleotides: TGCGCCAGCAGCTTTGACAGGAGCTCCTACAATGAGCAGTTCTTC.

The rearrangement links TRBV4-1 to TRBJ2-3; 9 bases are shared with TRBD2. CDR1 MGHRA and CDR2 YSYEKL come from the germline V gene. The CDR3 runs to 16 residues. Unmatched junction bases numbered 6, after V lost 5 bases and J lost 0 bases. DNA of the CDR3: TGCGCCAGCAGCGCAGTAGCGGGGGCCAGCACAGATACGCAGTATTTT. This gives the protein CASSAVAGASTDTQYF.

The CDR3 protein is CASGRGAQETQYF. The CDR3 coding sequence is TGTGCCAGCGGACGCGGGGCCCAAGAGACCCAGTACTTC. The chain recombines TRBV7-3 with TRBJ2-5; perhaps TRBD2 as D (6 bases). Deletions cut 8 bases from V and 1 base from J, with 11 bases between. The germline V gene has CDR1 SGHTA and CDR2 FQGTGA. The CDR3 covers 13 residues.

This chain connects TRBV2 to TRBJ2-7, with 10 bases lining up with TRBD2. CDR3 size: 16 residues. The junction had 9 bases not matched to a gene; V was cut back by 7 bases and J by 0 bases. Germline-derived CDR1 and CDR2 are SNHLY and FYNNEI. The CDR3 DNA reads TGTGCCAGCACCGAACCCGGACTAGCGGACTCCTACGAGCAGTACTTC. Encoded protein: CASTEPGLADSYEQYF.

Only one count was recorded for this clone. The rearrangement joins TRBV6-6 to TRBJ2-1; 7 bases fit TRBD1. Per the germline V gene, CDR1 is MNHNY and CDR2 is SVGAGI (reference sequence). With V trimmed by 2 bases and J by 5 bases, 6 bases remained unmatched. The CDR3 consists of 15 residues. CDR3 sequence reads: CASSYRTGNDNEQFF. For the CDR3, the DNA is TGTGCCAGCAGTTACAGGACAGGTAACGACAATGAGCAGTTCTTC.

The chain couples TRBV30 to TRBJ1-1; a weak D match, TRBD1 (6 bases). V gave up 3 bases and J gave up 0 bases, with 8 bases separating them. Germline loops: CDR1 GTSNPN, CDR2 SVGIG (reference sequence). The CDR3 spans 13 residues. The CDR3 loop reads CAWRTGLNTEAFF. The CDR3 region has the DNA TGTGCCTGGAGAACAGGGCTGAACACTGAAGCTTTCTTT.

The rearrangement uses TRBV7-3 and TRBJ2-3, with TRBD2 identical over 7 bases. The CDR3 totals 15 residues. The V and J ends lost 1 base and 4 bases, in that order; junction bases with no gene match: 5. The germline V gene has CDR1 SGHTA and CDR2 FQGTGA. The CDR3 is CASSLMAGVADTQYF. The CDR3 coding sequence is TGTGCCAGCAGCTTAATGGCGGGGGTAGCAGATACGCAGTATTTT.

This rearrangement joins TRBV19 to TRBJ2-2, with a weak D call TRBD1 (6 bases). With 3 bases removed from V and 4 bases from J, the gap between germline ends came to 9 bases. Germline loops: CDR1 LNHDA, CDR2 SQIVND (reference sequence). The CDR3 runs to 14 residues. CDR3 DNA sequence: TGTGCCAGTAGTATGTGGGGGCCCACCGGGGAGCTGTTTTTT. Protein: CASSMWGPTGELFF.

This clone was picked up one time. This chain links TRBV6-5 with TRBJ1-1, with a possible D match to TRBD1 (6 bases). Per the germline V gene, CDR1 is MNHEY and CDR2 is SVGAGI. The CDR3 runs 12 residues. V was trimmed by 4 bases and J by 3 bases, leaving 6 bases between them. CDR3 sequence reads: CASSSGDTEAFF. The CDR3 nucleotides are TGTGCCAGCAGTTCAGGGGACACTGAAGCTTTCTTT.

The CDR3 DNA reads as TGTGCCAGCTCCGTATCTATGATGTACGAGCAGTACTTC. It translates to CASSVSMMYEQYF. The V gene is TRBV18, the J gene TRBJ2-7; D gene uncertain. With 6 bases removed from V and 4 bases from J, the gap between germline ends came to 13 bases. The V gene's germline CDR1 is KGHSH and CDR2 LQKENI. This CDR3 spans 13 amino acids.

This chain connects TRBV9 to TRBJ2-1, with 8 bases fitting TRBD2. Germline V gene sequence: CDR1 SGDLS, CDR2 YYNGEE. The CDR3 contains 15 residues. The ends lost 0 bases at V and 3 bases at J; junction bases unmatched: 2. DNA of the CDR3: TGTGCCAGCAGCGTAGGGGCGGGGGGCTACAATGAGCAGTTCTTC. As protein: CASSVGAGGYNEQFF.

V gene TRBV10-3 combines with J gene TRBJ1-5, with D perhaps matching TRBD1 (5 bases). V was pared by 3 bases and J by 0 bases, with 21 bases between. The CDR3 sequence is 19 residues long. CDR1 is ENHRY and CDR2 is SYGVKD in the germline V gene. CDR3 loop: CAISDERTGGGYSNQPQHF. The DNA of the CDR3 is TGTGCCATCAGTGACGAAAGGACCGGGGGTGGATATAGCAATCAGCCCCAGCATTTT.